Following are 28 T cell receptor beta chains from one sample sequenced in a study of response to subunit inactivated influenza vaccine listed by TCRdb under 2018. Library construction relied on RT-PCR. The reads were generated on an Illumina HiSeq 2500. Clones were called with MiXCR by TCRdb after fastp trimmed the public reads at Q25, and only in-frame beta chains were retained. Duplicate CDR3 protein sequences are folded into a single record with the most common DNA and genes. This sample is represented by hundreds of thousands of distinct CDR3 sequences; around 13% of them were singletons. 6.5% to 8.5% of the sample belongs to the ten largest clones. The input for sequencing was PBMCs from blood, taken roughly 15 days before vaccination. The receptors shown here come from a man in his fifties who received an inactivated influenza vaccine. Donor details come from another sample of the same person, matched by shared clones.

The chain uses TRBV3-1 and TRBJ1-2; weak D call: TRBD1 (5 bases). V was pared by 2 bases and J by 5 bases, with 12 bases between. Per germline, CDR1 LGHDT and CDR2 YNNKEL (reference sequence). This CDR3 contains 14 residues. The CDR3 DNA reads TGTGCCAGCAGCCAAATAGAGGGGAGATATGGCTACACCTTC. This gives the protein CASSQIEGRYGYTF.

This clonotype has more than one count but fewer than ten. V gene TRBV11-2 combines with J gene TRBJ2-1; D is possibly TRBD2 (5 bases). Germline assignment: CDR1 SGHAT and CDR2 FQNNGV. CDR3 length: 15 amino acids. Trimming removed 5 bases from V and 1 base from J, with 12 bases in between. CDR3 loop: CASSGPSPSYNEQFF. Here the CDR3 DNA reads TGTGCCAGCAGCGGGCCTAGCCCTTCCTACAATGAGCAGTTCTTC.

The chain combines TRBV7-9 with TRBJ2-7; TRBD2 matches 8 bases. After removal of 3 bases from V and 6 bases from J, the junction contained 7 bases not matched to a gene. This CDR3 is 14 amino acids long. CDR1 is SEHNR and CDR2 is FQNEAQ in the germline V gene (reference sequence). In nucleotides, the CDR3 is TGTGCCAGCAGCTTTTCAGGGGCGGGGGGCGAGCAGTACTTC. Translation gives CASSFSGAGGEQYF.

This clonotype has just a few counts. This chain links TRBV10-3 with TRBJ2-5, with 9 positions matching TRBD1. CDR1 and CDR2 from the germline V gene are ENHRY and SYGVKD. The CDR3 consists of 18 residues. V was pared by 0 bases and J by 4 bases, with 12 bases of the junction left unmatched. CDR3 in amino acids: CAISESIVRTGDGETQYF. CDR3 in DNA: TGTGCCATCAGTGAGTCTATTGTTCGGACAGGGGATGGAGAGACCCAGTACTTC.

This chain joins TRBV28 and TRBJ1-5; 7 nucleotides match TRBD1. The CDR3 length is 15 residues. The germline V gene has CDR1 MDHEN and CDR2 SYDVKM. Trimming removed 5 bases from V and 6 bases from J; junction bases left unmatched: 10. CDR3 coding DNA: TGTGCCAGCAGTCTTCAACCGACAGGGTTTCAGCCCCAGCATTTT. Its protein product is CASSLQPTGFQPQHF.

The sample holds a few counts of this clonotype. This chain connects TRBV6-2 or TRBV6-3 to TRBJ2-1; the match to TRBD2 covers 8 bases. This CDR3 comprises 12 residues. Germline V gene data show CDR1 as MNHEY and CDR2 as SVGEGT. With V trimmed by 7 bases and J by 10 bases, 6 bases remained unmatched. CDR3 sequence reads: CASTSTSEEQFF. In DNA form, the CDR3 reads TGTGCCAGCACCTCGACTAGCGAGGAGCAGTTCTTC.

Only a few counts were recorded for this clonotype. The chain combines TRBV10-3 with TRBJ2-5, with D uncertain. V was cut by 0 bases and J by 5 bases, with 19 bases left in between. Germline V gives CDR1 ENHRY, CDR2 SYGVKD. The CDR3 totals 17 residues. This chain's CDR3 is CAISESSVFLSAETQYF. In DNA, the CDR3 is TGTGCCATCAGTGAGTCGTCAGTCTTTTTATCGGCGGAGACCCAGTACTTC.

The CDR3 DNA sequence: TGTGCCAGCTCACCAGGTGCCACAGTTAATGAAAAACTGTTTTTT. Translation: CASSPGATVNEKLFF. This chain connects TRBV18 to TRBJ1-4, with D hard to call. The CDR3 runs 15 residues. Germline V gene data show CDR1 as KGHSH and CDR2 as LQKENI. The V end lost 2 bases, the J end lost 4 bases, and 11 bases lay between the germline ends.

The V gene is TRBV6-2 or TRBV6-3, the J gene TRBJ2-5; 7 nucleotides line up with TRBD2. Germline V gene lookup returns CDR1 MNHEY and CDR2 SVGEGT. The CDR3 spans 15 residues. With 0 bases clipped from V and 5 bases from J, the junction kept 6 bases outside the gene matches. The CDR3 nucleotides read TGTGCCAGCAGTTACTCCAGGACTAGTAGGGAGACCCAGTACTTC. Translation gives CASSYSRTSRETQYF.

This clonotype came up a few times. The chain combines TRBV24-1 with TRBJ2-3, with 7 bases identical to TRBD2. V lost 0 bases, J lost 4 bases, and 6 bases stayed unmatched. Germline V gives CDR1 KGHDR, CDR2 SFDVKD. The CDR3 spans 16 residues. The CDR3 DNA follows: TGTGCCACCAGTGATTTGGGCAGGGAGGGCCCAGATACGCAGTATTTT. This translates into CATSDLGREGPDTQYF.

This clonotype was picked up a small number of times. The gene calls are TRBV28 and TRBJ1-3; D is uncertain. The V gene lost 2 bases and the J gene lost 0 bases, with 8 bases spanning the gap. Germline assignment: CDR1 MDHEN and CDR2 SYDVKM. This CDR3 is built from 15 residues. The CDR3 is CASSLLPSSGNTIYF. DNA of the CDR3: TGTGCCAGCAGTTTACTACCGAGCTCTGGAAACACCATATATTTT.

This chain uses TRBV7-2 with TRBJ1-1; D unresolved. Trimming took 4 bases from V and 1 from J, leaving 10 bases between them. Germline V gene data show CDR1 as SGHTA and CDR2 as FQGNSA. The CDR3 loop spans 14 amino acids. CDR3 in amino acids: CASSSVKWNTEAFF. CDR3 nucleotides: TGTGCCAGCAGCTCTGTAAAATGGAACACTGAAGCTTTCTTT. The whole variable domain, remainder taken from reference TRBV7-2 and TRBJ1-1, is GAGVSQSPSNKVTEKGKDVELRCDPISGHTALYWYRQSLGQGLEFLIYFQGNSAPDKSGLPSDRFSAERTGGSVSTLTIQRTQQEDSAVYLCASSSVKWNTEAFFGQGTRLTVV.

This clonotype was counted ten times or more. This chain joins TRBV15 and TRBJ2-7; D is unresolved. This CDR3 has 14 amino acids. CDR1 is LNHNV, CDR2 YYDKDF, per germline (reference sequence). V lost 5 bases to trimming and J lost 2 bases, with 13 bases between them. In nucleotides, the CDR3 is TGTGCCACCAGCGACGGATCTGTGCCCTACGAGCAGTACTTC. This sequence encodes CATSDGSVPYEQYF.

The table lists this clonotype with a few counts. The chain uses TRBV5-4 and TRBJ2-1; no firm D call. Trimming removed 3 bases from V and 7 bases from J, with 14 bases in between. In germline, CDR1 is SGHNT, CDR2 YYREEE (reference sequence). The CDR3 covers 14 residues. The DNA for the CDR3 is TGTGCCAGCAGCTCTGCGCCCTCTGAGAATGAGCAGTTCTTC. Translation gives CASSSAPSENEQFF.

V is TRBV24-1 and J is TRBJ2-2; D gene uncertain. CDR3 length: 14 amino acids. Germline CDR1 reads KGHDR; CDR2 reads SFDVKD. Trimming removed 4 bases from V and 6 bases from J, with 11 bases in between. The CDR3 bases are TGTGCCACCAGTGACCGGAAGTCCCCCGGGGAGCTGTTTTTT. Amino acids: CATSDRKSPGELFF.

This chain uses TRBV24-1 with TRBJ2-1; 8 bases are a match to TRBD2. Per the germline V gene, CDR1 is KGHDR and CDR2 is SFDVKD. The CDR3 is 13 residues long. V was pared by 7 bases and J by 5 bases, with 3 bases of the junction left unmatched. CDR3: CATRRGGNNEQFF. The CDR3 DNA reads as TGTGCCACCAGACGGGGGGGAAACAATGAGCAGTTCTTC.

The rearrangement links TRBV15 to TRBJ2-5, with D hard to call. Germline V gene data show CDR1 as LNHNV and CDR2 as YYDKDF (reference sequence). V lost 6 bases and J 1 base, leaving 15 bases between the germline ends. The CDR3 consists of 15 residues. CDR3 region: CATSQIDGFQETQYF. CDR3 in DNA: TGTGCCACCAGTCAGATCGACGGCTTCCAAGAGACCCAGTACTTC.

This clonotype was observed a handful of times. The chain employs TRBV24-1 and TRBJ1-1; D may be TRBD1 (6 bases). This CDR3 comprises 14 residues. V shed 8 bases and J shed 6 bases, with 18 bases lying between them. Germline CDR1 KGHDR, CDR2 SFDVKD. CDR3 amino acids: CATTPGVPRPEAFF. The CDR3 DNA reads as TGTGCCACCACCCCAGGGGTTCCTCGGCCTGAAGCTTTCTTT.

This clonotype came up a few times. This chain connects TRBV4-1 to TRBJ1-1, with D tentatively TRBD1 (5 bases). The CDR3 totals 14 residues. The germline gives CDR1 MGHRA, CDR2 YSYEKL. Trimming removed 4 bases from V and 2 bases from J, with 11 bases in between. The CDR3 here is CASSRRDSNTEAFF. The CDR3 DNA reads TGCGCCAGCAGCCGACGGGACTCCAACACTGAAGCTTTCTTT.

CDR3 residues: CSAPRTSGSAYEQYF. The CDR3 bases are TGCAGTGCTCCGAGGACTAGCGGGAGTGCCTACGAGCAGTACTTC. The chain has TRBV20-1 and TRBJ2-7; 13 bases map to TRBD2. This CDR3 region has 15 residues. V shed 5 bases, J shed 2 bases, and the junction held 6 bases outside the gene matches. Germline CDR1 reads DFQATT; CDR2 reads SNEGSKA (reference sequence).

J is TRBJ1-5 and V is TRBV12-3 or TRBV12-4, with TRBD1 identical over 8 bases. The CDR3 is 14 amino acids. With 5 bases clipped from V and 6 bases from J, the junction kept 6 bases outside the gene matches. CDR3 in DNA: TGTGCCAGCAGTCCGACAGGGGTGGTTCAGCCCCAGCATTTT. It yields the protein CASSPTGVVQPQHF.

The sample holds a few counts of this clonotype. The chain links TRBV5-1 to TRBJ2-1, with 13 nucleotides matching TRBD2. The trim removed 4 bases at V and 12 bases at J, leaving 7 bases unmatched. Germline CDR1 reads SGHRS; CDR2 reads YFSETQ. This CDR3 contains 14 residues. The DNA for the CDR3 is TGCGCCAGCAGCAGGACTAGCGGGAGTAGGGTGCAGTTCTTC. This translates into CASSRTSGSRVQFF.

The table lists this clonotype with a few counts. The rearrangement joins TRBV4-3 to TRBJ1-4; 7 bases line up with TRBD1. CDR3 length equals 15 residues. Trimming took 0 bases from V and 13 from J; bases not matched to a gene: 11. Germline CDR1 and CDR2: LGHNA and YSLEER. The CDR3 DNA is TGCGCCAGCAGCCAAGATCCCCGGCAGGGGGATCGACTGTTTTTT. Its translation is CASSQDPRQGDRLFF.

This chain links TRBV7-9 with TRBJ2-1; 12 nucleotides align to TRBD2. CDR1 is SEHNR, CDR2 FQNEAQ, per germline (reference sequence). Trimming at V came to 8 bases and at J to 9 bases, leaving 5 bases not matched to a gene. The CDR3 extends over 13 amino acids. The CDR3 loop reads CASSSGGAGEQFF. DNA for the CDR3: TGTGCCAGCTCTAGCGGGGGGGCCGGTGAGCAGTTCTTC.

This clonotype was detected only a few times. The chain couples TRBV6-1 to TRBJ2-2; D not resolved. This CDR3 contains 13 residues. The germline V and J ends were trimmed by 10 bases and 7 bases, with 16 bases remaining between them. The germline V gene has CDR1 MNHNS and CDR2 SASEGT. This chain's CDR3 is CATSIVAGGELFF. CDR3 sequence (DNA): TGTGCCACCTCAATCGTGGCAGGCGGGGAGCTGTTTTTT.

The chain is built from TRBV7-2 and TRBJ2-1; no firm D call. The CDR3 is 12 amino acids. From germline, CDR1 is SGHTA and CDR2 FQGNSA. The V gene lost 2 bases and the J gene lost 7 bases, with 6 bases spanning the gap. CDR3 amino acids: CASSLQVNEQFF. The CDR3 DNA reads as TGTGCCAGCAGCTTACAGGTGAATGAGCAGTTCTTC.

The table lists this clonotype with a few counts. V and J are TRBV5-5 and TRBJ1-1; 10 positions match TRBD1. The germline V gene has CDR1 SGHKS and CDR2 YYEKEE (reference sequence). The CDR3 totals 15 residues. The junction had 8 bases not matched to a gene; V was cut back by 5 bases and J by 4 bases. The chain's CDR3 is CASRTHRTGGTEAFF. The CDR3 DNA sequence: TGTGCCAGCAGAACCCACAGGACAGGGGGCACTGAAGCTTTCTTT.

The table lists this clonotype with a few counts. The rearrangement links TRBV29-1 to TRBJ1-1; D is undetermined. This CDR3 is built from 13 residues. V shed 4 bases and J shed 1 base, with 10 bases lying between them. Germline assignment: CDR1 SQVTM and CDR2 ANQGSEA. The CDR3 nucleotides are TGCAGCGTTGCCAGGTATGAGAACACTGAAGCTTTCTTT. The encoded protein is CSVARYENTEAFF.